A selection of T cell receptor beta chains follows, all from one sample in a study of cytomegalovirus exposure and HLA in healthy donors. Method: immunoSEQ multiplex PCR; TCRdb's copy keeps in-frame clones and lacks some. The table includes 150,000 to 200,000 clones, approximately 88% detected once. Sequenced input: PBMCs. The receptors stem from a woman in her 30s in good health and CMV-seronegative. Each CDR3 is given with its conserved first and last residue. Each record gives: clone size, J gene, V gene, CDR3 protein. Clone size is shown for a subset of rows, as once, few, many or a class of expanded clone.

size: -
J: TRBJ1-2
V: TRBV19
CDR3: CASSPDSSYGYTF

size: -
J: TRBJ2-7
V: TRBV27
CDR3: CASSRTINYEQYF

size: -
J: TRBJ2-1
V: TRBV6-6
CDR3: CASSPRDRVDNEQFF

size: -
J: TRBJ2-6
V: TRBV5-4
CDR3: CASSWRSILSLSGANVLTF

size: -
J: TRBJ2-1
V: TRBV18
CDR3: CASSPPSAGAGYNEQFF

size: -
J: TRBJ2-1
V: TRBV15
CDR3: CATRETPRESYNEQFF

size: -
J: TRBJ1-4
V: TRBV5-5
CDR3: CASSDTRGGWEKLFF

size: -
J: TRBJ1-1
V: TRBV7-9
CDR3: CASSRTGGNTEAFF

size: -
J: TRBJ1-1
V: TRBV18
CDR3: CASSPWDRDTEAFF

size: -
J: TRBJ1-2
V: TRBV27
CDR3: CASSLRQGLRGYTF

size: once
J: TRBJ2-1
V: TRBV28
CDR3: CASSSRTGGSYNEQFF

size: -
J: TRBJ2-5
V: TRBV5-1
CDR3: CASSFRLQETQYF

size: -
J: TRBJ2-6
V: TRBV7-7
CDR3: CASSLAPTGSGANVLTF

size: -
J: TRBJ1-6
V: TRBV4-3
CDR3: CASSLQGRTNSPLHF

size: once
J: -
V: TRBV7-8
CDR3: CASSLASRDRGRDEQYF

size: -
J: TRBJ2-6
V: TRBV19
CDR3: CASIRQGASSGANVLTF

size: -
J: TRBJ2-7
V: TRBV7-2
CDR3: CASSLAGIGYEQYF

size: -
J: TRBJ2-1
V: TRBV6-5
CDR3: CASSYGPNEQFF

size: few
J: TRBJ1-6
V: TRBV19
CDR3: CASSKGTGDVSPLHF

size: -
J: TRBJ1-1
V: TRBV5-4
CDR3: CASSRMEGRNTEAFF